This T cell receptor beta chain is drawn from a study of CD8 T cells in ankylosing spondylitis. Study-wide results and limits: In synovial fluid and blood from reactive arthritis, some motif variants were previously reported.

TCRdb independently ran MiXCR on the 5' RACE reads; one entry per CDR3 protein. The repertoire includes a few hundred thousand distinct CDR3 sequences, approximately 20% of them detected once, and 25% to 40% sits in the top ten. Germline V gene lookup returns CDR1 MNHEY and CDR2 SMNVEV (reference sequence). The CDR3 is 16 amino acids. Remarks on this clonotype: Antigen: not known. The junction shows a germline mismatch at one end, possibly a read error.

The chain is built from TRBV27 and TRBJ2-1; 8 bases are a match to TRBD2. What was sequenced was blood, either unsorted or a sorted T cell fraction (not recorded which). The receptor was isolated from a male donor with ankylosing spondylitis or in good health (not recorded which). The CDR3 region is CASGLRGLVREDEQFF. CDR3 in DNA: TGTGCCAGCGGTTTAAGGGGACTAGTACGAGAGGATGAGCAGTTCTTC.